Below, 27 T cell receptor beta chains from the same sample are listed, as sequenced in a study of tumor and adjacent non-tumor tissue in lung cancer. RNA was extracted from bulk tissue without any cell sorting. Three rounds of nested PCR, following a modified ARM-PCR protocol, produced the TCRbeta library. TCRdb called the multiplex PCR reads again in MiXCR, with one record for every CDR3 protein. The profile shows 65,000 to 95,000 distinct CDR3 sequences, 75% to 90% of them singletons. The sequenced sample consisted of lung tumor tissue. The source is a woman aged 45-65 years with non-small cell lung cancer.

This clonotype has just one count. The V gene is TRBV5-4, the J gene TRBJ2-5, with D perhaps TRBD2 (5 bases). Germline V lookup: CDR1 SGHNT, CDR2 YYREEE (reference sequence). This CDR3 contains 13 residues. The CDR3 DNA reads TGTACCTGCAGCTTGGACTGGGGAGAGACCCAGTACTTC. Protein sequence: CTCSLDWGETQYF.

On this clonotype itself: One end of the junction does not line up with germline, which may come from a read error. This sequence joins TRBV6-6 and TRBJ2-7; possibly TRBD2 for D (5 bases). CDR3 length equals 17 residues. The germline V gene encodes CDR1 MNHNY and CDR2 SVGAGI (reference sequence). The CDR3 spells CANSYSPPNGSTYEQYF. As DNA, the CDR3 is TGTGCCAACAGTTACTCGCCCCCAAATGGGAGTACCTACGAGCAGTACTTC.

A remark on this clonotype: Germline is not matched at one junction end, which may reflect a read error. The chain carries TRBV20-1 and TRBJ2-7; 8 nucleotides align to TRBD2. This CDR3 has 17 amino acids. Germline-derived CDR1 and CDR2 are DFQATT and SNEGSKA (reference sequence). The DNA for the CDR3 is TGCGGTGCCTCAGGGTGGGCAACGGGAGGGTTTTCCTACGAGCAGTACTTC. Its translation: CGASGWATGGFSYEQYF.

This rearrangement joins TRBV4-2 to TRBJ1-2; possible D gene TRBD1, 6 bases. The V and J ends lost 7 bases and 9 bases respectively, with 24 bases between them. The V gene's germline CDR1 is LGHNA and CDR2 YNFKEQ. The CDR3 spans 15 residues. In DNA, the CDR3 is TGTGCCAGCAACCAGGGGAGAGCCGTCAGCGGTTGCTACACCTTC. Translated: CASNQGRAVSGCYTF.

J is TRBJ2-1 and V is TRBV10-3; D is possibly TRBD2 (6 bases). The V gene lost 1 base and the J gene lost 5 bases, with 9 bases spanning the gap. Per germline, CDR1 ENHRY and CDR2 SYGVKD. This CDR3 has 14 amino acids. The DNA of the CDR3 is TGTGCCATCAGTGAGTATGGGGAGGACAATGAGCAGTTCTTC. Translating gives CAISEYGEDNEQFF.

This CDR3 reads CACSLTGLETQYF. In DNA form, the CDR3 reads TGCGCCTGTAGTTTGACAGGGTTGGAGACCCAGTACTTC. The chain couples TRBV10-2 to TRBJ2-5; 7 bases agree with TRBD1. The CDR3 is 13 amino acids. Per the germline V gene, CDR1 is WSHSY and CDR2 is SAAADI. With V trimmed by 11 bases and J by 5 bases, 11 bases remained unmatched.

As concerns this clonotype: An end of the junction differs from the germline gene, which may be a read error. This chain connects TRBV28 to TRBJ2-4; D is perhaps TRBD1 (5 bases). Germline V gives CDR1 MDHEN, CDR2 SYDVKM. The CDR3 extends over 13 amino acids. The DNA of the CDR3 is TGTACCAGTCTAGACAGCATTAAAAACATTCAGTACTTC. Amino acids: CTSLDSIKNIQYF.

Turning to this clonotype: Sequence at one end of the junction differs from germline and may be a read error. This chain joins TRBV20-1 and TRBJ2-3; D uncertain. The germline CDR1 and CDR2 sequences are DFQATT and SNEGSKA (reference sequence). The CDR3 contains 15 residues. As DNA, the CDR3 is TGCAGTGCTAGATCCGGAGAAACTGGCACAGATATGCAGTATTTT. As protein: CSARSGETGTDMQYF.

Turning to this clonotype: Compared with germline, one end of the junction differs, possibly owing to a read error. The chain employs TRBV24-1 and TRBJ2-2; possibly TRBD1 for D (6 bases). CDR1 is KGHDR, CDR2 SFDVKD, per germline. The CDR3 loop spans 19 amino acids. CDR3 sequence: CTTSDFGTGQWKNTGELFF. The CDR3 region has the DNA TGTACCACCAGTGATTTTGGCACGGGACAATGGAAGAACACCGGGGAGCTGTTTTTT.

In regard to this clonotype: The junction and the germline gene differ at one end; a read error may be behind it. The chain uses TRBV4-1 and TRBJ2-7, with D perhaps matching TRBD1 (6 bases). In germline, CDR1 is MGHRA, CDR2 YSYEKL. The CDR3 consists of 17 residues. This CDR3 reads CASSQVRINRATYEQYF. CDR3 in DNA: TGCGCCAGCAGCCAAGTTCGGATTAACAGGGCTACCTACGAGCAGTACTTT.

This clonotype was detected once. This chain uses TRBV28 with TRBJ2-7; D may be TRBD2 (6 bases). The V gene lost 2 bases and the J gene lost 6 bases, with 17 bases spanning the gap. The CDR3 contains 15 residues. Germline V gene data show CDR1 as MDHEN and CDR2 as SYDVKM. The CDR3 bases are TGTGCCAGCAGTTTAGCCGGGACTGGCGTCGGCGAGCAGTACTTC. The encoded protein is CASSLAGTGVGEQYF.

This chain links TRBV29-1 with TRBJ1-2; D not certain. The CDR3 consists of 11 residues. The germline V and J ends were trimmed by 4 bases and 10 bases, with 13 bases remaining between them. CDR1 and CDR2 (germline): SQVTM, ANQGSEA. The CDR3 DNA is TGCAGCGTTGTTCTGGGTCATGTCTACACCTTC. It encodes CSVVLGHVYTF. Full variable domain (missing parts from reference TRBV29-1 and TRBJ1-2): SAVISQKPSRDICQRGTSLTIQCQVDSQVTMMFWYRQQPGQSLTLIATANQGSEATYESGFVIDKFPISRPNLTFSTLTVSNMSPEDSSIYLCSVVLGHVYTFGSGTRLTVV.

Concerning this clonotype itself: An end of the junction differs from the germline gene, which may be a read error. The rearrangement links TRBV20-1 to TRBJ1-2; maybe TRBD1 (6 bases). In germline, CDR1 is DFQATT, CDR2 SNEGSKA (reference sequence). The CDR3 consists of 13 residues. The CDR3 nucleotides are TGCAGTACTAGGGACACCTTAAACTATAGCTACACCTTC. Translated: CSTRDTLNYSYTF.

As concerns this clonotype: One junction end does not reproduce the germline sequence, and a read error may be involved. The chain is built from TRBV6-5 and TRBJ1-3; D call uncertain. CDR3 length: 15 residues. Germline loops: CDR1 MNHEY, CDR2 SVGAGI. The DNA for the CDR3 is TGTGCCAGCAGTTTTACCGGGCCAAAAGGCCGAACCATATGTTTT. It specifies CASSFTGPKGRTICF.

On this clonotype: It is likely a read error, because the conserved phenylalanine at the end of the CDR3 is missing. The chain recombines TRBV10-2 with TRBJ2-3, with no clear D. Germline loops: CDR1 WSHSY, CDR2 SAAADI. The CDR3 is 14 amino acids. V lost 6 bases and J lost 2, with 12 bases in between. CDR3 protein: CASRLDHSTDTQYL. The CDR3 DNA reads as TGCGCCAGCAGATTGGACCATTCCACAGATACGCAGTATTTG.

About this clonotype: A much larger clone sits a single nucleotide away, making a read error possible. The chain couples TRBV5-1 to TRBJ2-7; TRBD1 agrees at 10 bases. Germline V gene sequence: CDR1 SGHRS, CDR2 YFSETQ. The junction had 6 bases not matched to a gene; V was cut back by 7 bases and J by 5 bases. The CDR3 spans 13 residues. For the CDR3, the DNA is TGCGCCAGCCTGACAGGGGGCTACAACGAGCAGTACTTC. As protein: CASLTGGYNEQYF.

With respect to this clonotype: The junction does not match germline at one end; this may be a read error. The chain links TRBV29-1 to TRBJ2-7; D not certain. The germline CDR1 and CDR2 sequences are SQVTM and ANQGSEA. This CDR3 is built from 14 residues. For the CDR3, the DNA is TGCAGCGTTGCCATAAGGGAAGAAATCTACGAACAGTACTTC. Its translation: CSVAIREEIYEQYF.

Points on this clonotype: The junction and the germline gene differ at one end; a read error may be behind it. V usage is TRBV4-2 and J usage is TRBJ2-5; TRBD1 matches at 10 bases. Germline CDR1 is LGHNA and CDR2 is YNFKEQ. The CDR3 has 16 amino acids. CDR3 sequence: CTSSQISDRGGETQYF. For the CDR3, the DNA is TGTACCAGCAGCCAAATATCGGACAGGGGGGGAGAGACTCAGTACTTC.

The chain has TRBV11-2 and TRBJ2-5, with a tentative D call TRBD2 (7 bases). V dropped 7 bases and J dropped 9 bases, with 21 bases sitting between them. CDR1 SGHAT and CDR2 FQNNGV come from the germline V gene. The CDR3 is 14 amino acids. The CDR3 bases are TGTGCCAGCAACTCCGGACAGACCCGGGGGGCCCAGTACTTC. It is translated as CASNSGQTRGAQYF.

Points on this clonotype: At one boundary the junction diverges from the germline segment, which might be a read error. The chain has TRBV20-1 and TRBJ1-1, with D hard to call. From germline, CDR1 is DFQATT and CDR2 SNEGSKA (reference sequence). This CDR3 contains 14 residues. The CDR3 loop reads CSAPGVVVKTEAFF. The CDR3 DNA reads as TGCAGTGCTCCCGGCGTGGTAGTGAAGACTGAAGCTTTCTTT.

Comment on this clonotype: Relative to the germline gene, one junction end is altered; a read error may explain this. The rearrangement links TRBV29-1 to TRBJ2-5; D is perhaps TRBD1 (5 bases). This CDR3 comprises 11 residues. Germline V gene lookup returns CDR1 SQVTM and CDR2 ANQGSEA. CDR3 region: CSVLQTETQYF. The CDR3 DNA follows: TGCAGCGTTCTCCAGACAGAGACCCAATACTTC.

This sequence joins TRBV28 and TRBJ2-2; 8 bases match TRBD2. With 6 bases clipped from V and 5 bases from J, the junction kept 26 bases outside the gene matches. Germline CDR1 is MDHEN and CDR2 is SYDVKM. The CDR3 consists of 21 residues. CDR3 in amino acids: CASRNTHSGTSGNDYTGELFF. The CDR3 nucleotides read TGTGCCAGCAGAAACACTCACTCCGGGACTAGTGGGAATGATTATACCGGGGAGCTGTTTTTT.

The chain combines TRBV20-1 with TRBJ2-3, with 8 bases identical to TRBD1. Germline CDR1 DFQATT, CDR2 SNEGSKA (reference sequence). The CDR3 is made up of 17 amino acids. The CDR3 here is CRTRDRTGIDGTDTQYF. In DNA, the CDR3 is TGCAGAACTAGAGATAGGACAGGGATTGATGGTACAGATACGCAGTATTTT.

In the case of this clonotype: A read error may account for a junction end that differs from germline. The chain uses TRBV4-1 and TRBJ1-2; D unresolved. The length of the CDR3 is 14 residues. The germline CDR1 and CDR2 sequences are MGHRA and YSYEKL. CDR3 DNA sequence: TGCGCCGGCAGCCAAGGAGGGTGGGACTATGGCTACACCTTC. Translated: CAGSQGGWDYGYTF.

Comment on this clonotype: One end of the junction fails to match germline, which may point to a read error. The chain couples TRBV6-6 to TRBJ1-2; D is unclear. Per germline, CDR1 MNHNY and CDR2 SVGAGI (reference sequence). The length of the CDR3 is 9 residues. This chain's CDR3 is CARSYPATF. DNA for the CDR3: TGTGCCAGAAGCTACCCAGCCACGTTC.

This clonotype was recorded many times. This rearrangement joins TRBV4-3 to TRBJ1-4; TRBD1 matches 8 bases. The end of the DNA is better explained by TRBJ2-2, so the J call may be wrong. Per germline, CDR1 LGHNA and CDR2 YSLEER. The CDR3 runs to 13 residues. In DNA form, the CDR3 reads TGCGCCAGCAGCCTTGGACAGGGCTCGGAGCTGTTTTTT. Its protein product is CASSLGQGSELFF.

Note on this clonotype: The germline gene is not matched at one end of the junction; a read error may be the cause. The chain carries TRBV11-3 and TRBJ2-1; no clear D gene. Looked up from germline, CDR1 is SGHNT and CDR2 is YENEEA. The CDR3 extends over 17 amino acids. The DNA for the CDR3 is TGCGCCAGCAGCTTTAGCAGGACGGTCAGCTCCTGCAATGAGCAGTTCTTC. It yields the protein CASSFSRTVSSCNEQFF.